The entry that follows covers one T cell receptor (beta chain) sequence. Antigen unknown. This entry is derived from a study of CD8 T cells in ankylosing spondylitis. Study-level findings and limits: As reported, disease-linked clones showed significant enrichment in matched ankylosing spondylitis synovial fluid. Blood from ankylosing spondylitis patients appeared to carry a characteristic roughly 8-variant TCR beta motif.

TCRdb analysed the 5' RACE reads with MiXCR anew, one entry per CDR3 protein. The sample has a few hundred thousand distinct CDR3 sequences; 6.5% to 10% are singletons. The CDR3 consists of 15 residues. V was pared by 0 bases and J by 7 bases, with 4 bases of the junction left unmatched. CDR1 is KGHSH and CDR2 is LQKENI in the germline V gene. Material: blood, either unsorted or a sorted T cell fraction (not recorded which). The TCR comes from a male donor with ankylosing spondylitis. The chain couples TRBV18 to TRBJ2-1, with 9 bases aligning to TRBD2. This chain's CDR3 is CASSPPGTSRNEQFF. DNA for the CDR3: TGTGCCAGCTCACCACCTGGGACTAGCCGGAATGAGCAGTTCTTC. Full variable domain (remainder filled in from reference TRBV18 and TRBJ2-1): NAGVMQNPRHLVRRRGQEARLRCSPMKGHSHVYWYRQLPEEGLKFMVYLQKENIIDESGMPKERFSAEFPKEGPSILRIQQVVRGDSAAYFCASSPPGTSRNEQFFGPGTRLTVL.